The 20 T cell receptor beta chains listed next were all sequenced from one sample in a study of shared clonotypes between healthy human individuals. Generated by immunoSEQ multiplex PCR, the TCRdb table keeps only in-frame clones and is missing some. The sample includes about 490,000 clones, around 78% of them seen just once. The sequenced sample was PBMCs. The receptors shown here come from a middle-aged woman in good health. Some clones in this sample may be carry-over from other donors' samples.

The CDR3 coding sequence is TGTGCCAGCAGCTTAGCGGGGGCAGTTAGGGACATTCAGTACTTC. It translates to CASSLAGAVRDIQYF. This chain links TRBV7-8 with TRBJ2-4; TRBD1 is a possible D gene (6 bases). CDR1 is SGHVS and CDR2 is FQNEAQ in the germline V gene. Trimming pared 0 bases from V and 8 bases from J, leaving 14 bases between. This CDR3 contains 15 residues.

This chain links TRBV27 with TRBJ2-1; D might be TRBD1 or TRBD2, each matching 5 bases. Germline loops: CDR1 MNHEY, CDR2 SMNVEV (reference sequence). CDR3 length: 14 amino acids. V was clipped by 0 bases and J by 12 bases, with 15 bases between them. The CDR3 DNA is TGTGCCAGCAGTTTATCCGGGACCCCTTTTGCGCAGTTCTTC. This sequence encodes CASSLSGTPFAQFF.

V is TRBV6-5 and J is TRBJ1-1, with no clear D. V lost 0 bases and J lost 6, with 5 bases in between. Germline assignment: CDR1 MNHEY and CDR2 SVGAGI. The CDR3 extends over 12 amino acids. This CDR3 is CASSYSKSEAFF. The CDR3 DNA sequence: TGTGCCAGCAGTTACTCAAAATCTGAAGCTTTCTTT.

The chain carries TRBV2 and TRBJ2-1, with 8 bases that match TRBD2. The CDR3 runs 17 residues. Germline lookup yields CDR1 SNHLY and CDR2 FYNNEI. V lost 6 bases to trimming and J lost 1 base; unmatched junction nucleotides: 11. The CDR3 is CASSRAGLAGSYNEQFF. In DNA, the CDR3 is TGTGCCAGCAGCCGGGCAGGATTAGCGGGATCCTACAATGAGCAGTTCTTC.

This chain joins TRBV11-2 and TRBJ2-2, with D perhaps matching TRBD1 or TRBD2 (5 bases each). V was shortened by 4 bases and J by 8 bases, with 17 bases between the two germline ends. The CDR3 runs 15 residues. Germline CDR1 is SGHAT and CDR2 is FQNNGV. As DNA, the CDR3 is TGTGCCAGCAGCTCCGGGACCCCAGGGTGGGGGGAGCTGTTTTTT. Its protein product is CASSSGTPGWGELFF.

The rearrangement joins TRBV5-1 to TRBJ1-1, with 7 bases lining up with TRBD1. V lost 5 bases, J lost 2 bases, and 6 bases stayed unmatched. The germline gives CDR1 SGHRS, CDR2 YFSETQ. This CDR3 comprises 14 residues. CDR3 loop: CASSSRQGNTEAFF. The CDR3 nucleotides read TGCGCCAGCAGTTCGCGACAGGGTAACACTGAAGCTTTCTTT.

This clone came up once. The CDR3 DNA sequence: TGTGCCAGCAGATCTGTGGGGGTAGGCGCCTACGAGCAGTACTTC. It is translated as CASRSVGVGAYEQYF. The chain joins TRBV27 to TRBJ2-7, with D perhaps being TRBD1 or TRBD2 (5 bases each). V shed 6 bases and J shed 2 bases, with 17 bases lying between them. The CDR3 runs 15 residues. Germline-derived CDR1 and CDR2 are MNHEY and SMNVEV (reference sequence).

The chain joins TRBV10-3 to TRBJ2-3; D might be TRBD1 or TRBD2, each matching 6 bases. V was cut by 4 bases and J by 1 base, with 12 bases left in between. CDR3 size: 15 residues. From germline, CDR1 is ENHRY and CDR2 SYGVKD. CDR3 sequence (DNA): TGTGCCATCAGTGCTCCAGGGGAGGGCACAGATACGCAGTATTTT. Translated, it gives CAISAPGEGTDTQYF.

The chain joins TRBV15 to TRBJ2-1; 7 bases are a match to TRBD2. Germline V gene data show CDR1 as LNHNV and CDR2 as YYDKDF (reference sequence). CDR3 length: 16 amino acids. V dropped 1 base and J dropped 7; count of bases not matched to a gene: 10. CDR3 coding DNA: TGTGCCACCAGCAGAGGATTCGGAGCGGGACGGAATGAGCAGTTCTTC. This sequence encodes CATSRGFGAGRNEQFF.

Here the CDR3 reads CASSLGPPGEQYF. CDR3 bases: TGTGCCAGCAGCCTTGGCCCTCCCGGCGAGCAGTACTTC. This chain uses TRBV14 with TRBJ2-7; D ambiguous. V was trimmed by 4 bases and J by 6 bases, leaving 13 bases between them. The CDR3 is made up of 13 amino acids. Germline V gene data show CDR1 as SGHDN and CDR2 as FVKESK.

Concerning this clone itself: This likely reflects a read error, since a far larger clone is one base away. The CDR3, as DNA: TGTGCCAGCAGCCCAGGGTCGGGCAGGGAGTACAGCTATGGCTACACCTTC. Translated: CASSPGSGREYSYGYTF. The chain joins TRBV4-2 to TRBJ1-2; D might be TRBD1 (5 bases). This CDR3 is built from 17 residues. Trimming pared 4 bases from V and 4 bases from J, leaving 22 bases between. The germline CDR1 and CDR2 sequences are LGHNA and YNFKEQ.

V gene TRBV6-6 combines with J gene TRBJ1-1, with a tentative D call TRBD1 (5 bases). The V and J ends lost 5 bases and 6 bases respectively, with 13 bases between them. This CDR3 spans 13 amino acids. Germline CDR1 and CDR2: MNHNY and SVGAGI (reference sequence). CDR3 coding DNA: TGTGCCAGCAGTACCGGGGGGGGACCTGAAGCTTTCTTT. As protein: CASSTGGGPEAFF.

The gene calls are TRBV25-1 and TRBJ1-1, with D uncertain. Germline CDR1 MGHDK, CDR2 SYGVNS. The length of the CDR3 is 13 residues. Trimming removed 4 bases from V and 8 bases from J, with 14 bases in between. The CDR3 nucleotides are TGTGCCAGCAGTGGACCCTCATGGGCGGAAGCTTTCTTT. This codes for CASSGPSWAEAFF.

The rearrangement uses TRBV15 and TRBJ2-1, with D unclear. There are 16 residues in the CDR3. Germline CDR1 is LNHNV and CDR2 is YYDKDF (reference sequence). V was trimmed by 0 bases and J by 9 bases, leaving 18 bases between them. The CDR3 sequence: CATSRDYFGLNREQFF. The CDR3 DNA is TGTGCCACCAGCAGAGATTACTTTGGGCTTAATCGTGAGCAGTTCTTC. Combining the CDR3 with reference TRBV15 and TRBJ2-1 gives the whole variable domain DAMVIQNPRYQVTQFGKPVTLSCSQTLNHNVMYWYQQKSSQAPKLLFHYYDKDFNNEADTPDNFQSRRPNTSFCFLDIRSPGLGDTAMYLCATSRDYFGLNREQFFGPGTRLTVL.

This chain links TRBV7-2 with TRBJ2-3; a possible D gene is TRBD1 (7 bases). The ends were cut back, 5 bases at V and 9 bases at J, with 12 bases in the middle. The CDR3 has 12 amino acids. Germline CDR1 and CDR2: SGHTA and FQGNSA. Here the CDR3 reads CASSRQGGTQYF. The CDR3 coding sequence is TGTGCCAGCAGCCGGCAGGGGGGCACGCAGTATTTT.

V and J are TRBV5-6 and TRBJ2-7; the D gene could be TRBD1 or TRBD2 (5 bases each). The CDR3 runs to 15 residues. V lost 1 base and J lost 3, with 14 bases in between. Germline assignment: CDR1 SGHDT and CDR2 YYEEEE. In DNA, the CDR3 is TGTGCCAGCAGCTTGTATTCAGGTGGGGGCTACGAGCAGTACTTC. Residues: CASSLYSGGGYEQYF.

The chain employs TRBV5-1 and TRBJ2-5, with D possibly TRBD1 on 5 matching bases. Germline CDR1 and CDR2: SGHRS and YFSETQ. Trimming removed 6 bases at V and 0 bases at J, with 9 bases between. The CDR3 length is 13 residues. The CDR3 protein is CASNRGDQETQYF. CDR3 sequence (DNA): TGCGCCAGCAATAGGGGCGACCAAGAGACCCAGTACTTC.

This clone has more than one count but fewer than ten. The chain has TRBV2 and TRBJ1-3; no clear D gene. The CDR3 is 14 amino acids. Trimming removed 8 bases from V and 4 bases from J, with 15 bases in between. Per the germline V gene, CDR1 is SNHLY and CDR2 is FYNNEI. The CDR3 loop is CASAPRDAGNTIYF. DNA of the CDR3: TGTGCCAGCGCCCCGCGAGACGCCGGAAACACCATATATTTT.

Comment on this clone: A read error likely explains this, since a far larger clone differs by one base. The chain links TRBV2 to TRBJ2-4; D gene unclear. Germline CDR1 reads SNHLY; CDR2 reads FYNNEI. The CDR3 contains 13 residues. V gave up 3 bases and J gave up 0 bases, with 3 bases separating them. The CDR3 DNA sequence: TGTGCCAGCAGTGACAGAGCCAAAAACATTCAGTACTTC. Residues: CASSDRAKNIQYF.

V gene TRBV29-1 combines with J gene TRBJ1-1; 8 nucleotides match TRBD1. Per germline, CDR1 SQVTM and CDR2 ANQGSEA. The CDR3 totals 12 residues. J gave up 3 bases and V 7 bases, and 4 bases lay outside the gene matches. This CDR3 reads CSAADRDTEAFF. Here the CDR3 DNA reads TGCAGCGCCGCGGACAGGGACACTGAAGCTTTCTTT. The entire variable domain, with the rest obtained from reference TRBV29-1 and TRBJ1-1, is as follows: SAVISQKPSRDICQRGTSLTIQCQVDSQVTMMFWYRQQPGQSLTLIATANQGSEATYESGFVIDKFPISRPNLTFSTLTVSNMSPEDSSIYLCSAADRDTEAFFGQGTRLTVV.